Below are 26 T cell receptor beta chains sequenced from a single sample in a study of vaccination effects on CD4 cells after COVID-19. For these receptors, no antigen is known. Scientists isolated CD4+ T cells after a roughly ten-day culture period ended. Method: immunoSEQ multiplex PCR; TCRdb's copy keeps in-frame clones and lacks some. The table includes 40,000 to 55,000 clones, 60% to 80% detected once. This material consisted of CD4+ T cells from PBMCs cultured without peptide, taken before COVID-19 vaccination. These receptors came from a human donor who had a prior SARS-CoV-2 infection.

V and J are TRBV5-1 and TRBJ2-2; D is unclear. Germline CDR1 and CDR2: SGHRS and YFSETQ. The V end lost 2 bases, the J end lost 0 bases, and 8 bases lay between the germline ends. CDR3 length: 15 amino acids. CDR3 region: CASSLAAANTGELFF. The CDR3 DNA sequence: TGCGCCAGCAGCTTAGCAGCCGCGAACACCGGGGAGCTGTTTTTT.

This clone was recorded a few times. V gene TRBV5-6 combines with J gene TRBJ2-7; D assignment may be TRBD1 or TRBD2 (5 bases each). The CDR3 runs to 15 residues. Looked up from germline, CDR1 is SGHDT and CDR2 is YYEEEE. Trimming pared 4 bases from V and 4 bases from J, leaving 18 bases between. Here the CDR3 DNA reads TGTGCCAGCAGCCTGGGGGTGTGGGCGAGTTACGAGCAGTACTTC. It translates to CASSLGVWASYEQYF.

The CDR3 spells CATSRIGDTQYF. As DNA, the CDR3 is TGTGCCACCAGCAGGATTGGGGATACGCAGTATTTT. The chain joins TRBV15 to TRBJ2-3; the D is unclear. The CDR3 spans 12 residues. Per the germline V gene, CDR1 is LNHNV and CDR2 is YYDKDF (reference sequence). The germline V and J ends were trimmed by 3 bases and 6 bases, with 7 bases remaining between them.

The chain couples TRBV28 to TRBJ2-5; TRBD1 is a possible D gene (5 bases). The V gene lost 7 bases and the J gene lost 0 bases, with 12 bases spanning the gap. There are 14 residues in the CDR3. CDR1 and CDR2 (germline): MDHEN, SYDVKM. The CDR3 DNA reads as TGTGCCAGCAATCACAGGAGAAACCAAGAGACCCAGTACTTC. Protein: CASNHRRNQETQYF.

The V gene is TRBV28, the J gene TRBJ2-1, with D hard to call. CDR1 is MDHEN, CDR2 SYDVKM, per germline. Trimming removed 5 bases from V and 0 bases from J, with 17 bases in between. CDR3 length equals 17 residues. CDR3: CASSPGPTAPSYNEQFF. As DNA, the CDR3 is TGTGCCAGCAGTCCCGGTCCAACCGCCCCCTCCTACAATGAGCAGTTCTTC.

CDR3 sequence reads: CASSQAGRGTDTQYF. The DNA for the CDR3 is TGTGCCAGCAGCCAAGCCGGTAGGGGCACAGATACGCAGTATTTT. This chain links TRBV4-2 with TRBJ2-3; D unclear. Germline CDR1 and CDR2: LGHNA and YNFKEQ. V lost 1 base to trimming and J lost 1 base, with 9 bases between them. CDR3 length equals 15 residues.

This rearrangement joins TRBV20-1 to TRBJ2-3; 8 positions agree with TRBD2. CDR3 length equals 16 residues. V was clipped by 3 bases and J by 5 bases; unmatched bases: 13. The germline CDR1 and CDR2 sequences are DFQATT and SNEGSKA (reference sequence). CDR3 sequence: CSASAPSSGRQDTQYF. The CDR3 bases are TGCAGTGCTAGTGCCCCTTCCAGCGGGAGACAAGATACGCAGTATTTT.

This clone was observed a few times. This chain uses TRBV5-4 with TRBJ2-1; 9 bases align to TRBD2. Looked up from germline, CDR1 is SGHNT and CDR2 is YYREEE (reference sequence). This CDR3 is 15 amino acids long. V shed 4 bases and J 0 bases; nucleotides not matched to a gene: 2. The CDR3 sequence: CASSVTSGSYNEQFF. Written as DNA, the CDR3 is TGTGCCAGCAGCGTGACTAGCGGCTCCTACAATGAGCAGTTCTTC. The full variable domain, completed using reference TRBV5-4 and TRBJ2-1, is ETGVTQSPTHLIKTRGQQVTLRCSSQSGHNTVSWYQQALGQGPQFIFQYYREEENGRGNFPPRFSGLQFPNYSSELNVNALELDDSALYLCASSVTSGSYNEQFFGPGTRLTVL.

This rearrangement joins TRBV10-3 to TRBJ1-1; tentative D call: TRBD1 (6 bases). Trimming took off 0 bases at V and 11 bases at J, with 10 bases between the two ends. From germline, CDR1 is ENHRY and CDR2 SYGVKD. The CDR3 length is 12 residues. The CDR3 is CAISESEGVAFF. CDR3 nucleotide sequence: TGTGCCATCAGTGAGTCGGAGGGGGTGGCTTTCTTT.

There are a few counts of this clone. Here the CDR3 reads CASSLGGGSPLHF. The DNA of the CDR3 is TGTGCCAGCAGCTTAGGGGGAGGCTCACCCCTCCACTTT. The chain uses TRBV7-9 and TRBJ1-6; D call uncertain. Germline CDR1 is SEHNR and CDR2 is FQNEAQ (reference sequence). This CDR3 is built from 13 residues. V lost 1 base to trimming and J lost 10 bases, with 8 bases between them.

The chain is built from TRBV7-2 and TRBJ2-7; D assignment may be TRBD1 or TRBD2 (5 bases each). Trimming took off 3 bases at V and 1 base at J, with 13 bases between the two ends. The CDR3 covers 15 residues. Germline CDR1 is SGHTA and CDR2 is FQGNSA. CDR3 residues: CASSFIVGESYEQYF. The CDR3 bases are TGTGCCAGCAGCTTTATCGTGGGGGAATCCTACGAGCAGTACTTC.

This rearrangement joins TRBV9 to TRBJ2-1; D is unclear. This CDR3 spans 13 amino acids. V was trimmed by 7 bases and J by 4 bases, leaving 12 bases between them. Germline V lookup: CDR1 SGDLS, CDR2 YYNGEE. CDR3 in amino acids: CASGLGHYNEQFF. CDR3 sequence (DNA): TGTGCCAGCGGGCTAGGCCATTACAATGAGCAGTTCTTC.

This clone came up a few times. The chain has TRBV5-6 and TRBJ2-7, with D unresolved. The germline V and J ends were trimmed by 6 bases and 2 bases, with 15 bases remaining between them. The germline CDR1 and CDR2 sequences are SGHDT and YYEEEE. This CDR3 region has 14 residues. CDR3 protein: CASTANWLTYEQYF. The CDR3 DNA sequence: TGTGCCAGCACCGCGAACTGGCTAACCTACGAGCAGTACTTC.

This chain connects TRBV4-3 to TRBJ2-1; 11 bases align to TRBD2. Germline lookup yields CDR1 LGHNA and CDR2 YSLEER. Losses at the gene ends were 0 bases for V and 5 bases for J; bases not matched to a gene: 3. The CDR3 spans 16 residues. Written as DNA, the CDR3 is TGCGCCAGCAGCCAAGATAGACTAGCGGGGAACAATGAGCAGTTCTTC. Its translation: CASSQDRLAGNNEQFF.

V gene TRBV2 combines with J gene TRBJ2-1; maybe TRBD2 (5 bases). CDR1 SNHLY and CDR2 FYNNEI come from the germline V gene. This CDR3 region has 13 residues. V was trimmed by 4 bases and J by 11 bases, leaving 15 bases between them. The CDR3 loop reads CASSGRPALKQFF. CDR3 in DNA: TGTGCCAGCAGTGGGAGGCCAGCATTGAAGCAGTTCTTC.

The CDR3 spells CASSERGLASFQETQYF. Here the CDR3 DNA reads TGTGCCAGCAGTGAAAGGGGACTAGCGAGCTTCCAAGAGACCCAGTACTTC. The rearrangement joins TRBV25-1 to TRBJ2-5; 10 bases fit TRBD2. Germline CDR1 is MGHDK and CDR2 is SYGVNS. J lost 1 base, V lost 2 bases, and 7 bases had no gene match. CDR3 length: 17 residues. Full variable domain (outside the CDR3, taken from reference TRBV25-1 and TRBJ2-5): EADIYQTPRYLVIGTGKKITLECSQTMGHDKMYWYQQDPGMELHLIHYSYGVNSTEKGDLSSESTVSRIRTEHFPLTLESARPSHTSQYLCASSERGLASFQETQYFGPGTRLLVL.

The chain links TRBV7-9 to TRBJ2-6; D gene unclear. Trimming shortened V by 1 base and J by 2 bases, and 6 bases separated the two germline ends. The germline V gene encodes CDR1 SEHNR and CDR2 FQNEAQ (reference sequence). This CDR3 is 15 amino acids long. The CDR3 DNA is TGTGCCAGCAGCTTAGGGACGGCTGGGGCCAACGTCCTGACTTTC. Translation gives CASSLGTAGANVLTF. Based on the CDR3 plus reference TRBV7-9 and TRBJ2-6, the full variable domain is DTGVSQNPRHKITKRGQNVTFRCDPISEHNRLYWYRQTLGQGPEFLTYFQNEAQLEKSRLLSDRFSAERPKGSFSTLEIQRTEQGDSAMYLCASSLGTAGANVLTFGAGSRLTVL.

The gene calls are TRBV5-1 and TRBJ2-5, with 7 bases identical to TRBD1. Germline loops: CDR1 SGHRS, CDR2 YFSETQ. V lost 0 bases, J lost 5 bases, and 7 bases stayed unmatched. CDR3 length equals 15 residues. This CDR3 is CASSLGLIRGETQYF. CDR3 sequence (DNA): TGCGCCAGCAGCTTGGGACTGATCAGGGGGGAGACCCAGTACTTC.

The rearrangement uses TRBV5-4 and TRBJ1-3; D possibly corresponds to TRBD1 (5 bases). V lost 0 bases, J lost 0 bases, and 10 bases lay in between. This CDR3 is built from 16 residues. Looked up from germline, CDR1 is SGHNT and CDR2 is YYREEE (reference sequence). The CDR3 nucleotides are TGTGCCAGCAGCTTGGGGGGACCTGGCTCTGGAAACACCATATATTTT. Residues: CASSLGGPGSGNTIYF.

The chain combines TRBV7-2 with TRBJ2-1, with 8 bases identical to TRBD2. V lost 2 bases and J lost 2; bases outside the gene matches: 11. The V gene's germline CDR1 is SGHTA and CDR2 FQGNSA. The CDR3 totals 18 residues. As DNA, the CDR3 is TGTGCCAGCAGCTTACAGGTGGGGGTAGCGGGAACCTACAATGAGCAGTTCTTC. It codes for CASSLQVGVAGTYNEQFF.

Turning to this clone: One end of the junction varies from germline; a read error may be responsible. The chain recombines TRBV7-7 with TRBJ2-1; unclear D gene. Germline lookup yields CDR1 SSHAT and CDR2 FNYEAQ (reference sequence). The CDR3 sequence is 14 residues long. The CDR3: CASKPSPGYNEQFF. CDR3 DNA: TGTGCTAGCAAACCTTCACCAGGATACAATGAGCAGTTCTTC.

The chain combines TRBV19 with TRBJ2-3, with D perhaps TRBD1 (6 bases). Per the germline V gene, CDR1 is LNHDA and CDR2 is SQIVND (reference sequence). This CDR3 comprises 16 residues. V was clipped by 1 base and J by 0 bases, with 11 bases between them. CDR3 DNA sequence: TGTGCCAGTAGTATAGCACAGGGAACTAGCACAGATACGCAGTATTTT. This codes for CASSIAQGTSTDTQYF.

This rearrangement joins TRBV15 to TRBJ2-5, with 7 positions matching TRBD2. In germline, CDR1 is LNHNV, CDR2 YYDKDF (reference sequence). Trimming took 5 bases from V and 2 from J; bases not matched to a gene: 5. This CDR3 region has 14 residues. The CDR3 spells CATSGDYTQETQYF. The CDR3 coding sequence is TGTGCCACCAGCGGGGACTATACTCAAGAGACCCAGTACTTC.

The chain uses TRBV10-3 and TRBJ1-1, with 8 positions matching TRBD1. This CDR3 is 16 amino acids long. Per germline, CDR1 ENHRY and CDR2 SYGVKD. After removal of 6 bases from V and 1 base from J, the junction contained 10 bases not matched to a gene. Written as DNA, the CDR3 is TGTGCCATCAGCGATTGGGGGGGGACAGGGAACACTGAAGCTTTCTTT. Translation gives CAISDWGGTGNTEAFF.

This clone was picked up a small number of times. The chain joins TRBV6-5 to TRBJ1-3, with unresolved D. Germline V gives CDR1 MNHEY, CDR2 SVGAGI. The V and J ends lost 11 bases and 2 bases respectively, with 10 bases between them. The CDR3 loop spans 12 amino acids. The CDR3 loop is CARRSPGNTIYF. The DNA of the CDR3 is TGTGCCCGACGATCCCCTGGAAACACCATATATTTT.

V usage is TRBV11-2 and J usage is TRBJ2-2; 7 positions agree with TRBD2. The length of the CDR3 is 17 residues. With V trimmed by 1 base and J by 4 bases, 9 bases remained unmatched. The germline CDR1 and CDR2 sequences are SGHAT and FQNNGV. The CDR3 reads CASSLVPSSGTTGELFF. The CDR3, as DNA: TGTGCCAGCAGCTTAGTCCCCTCTAGCGGAACCACCGGGGAGCTGTTTTTT. The full variable domain, its missing parts supplied by reference TRBV11-2 and TRBJ2-2, is EAGVAQSPRYKIIEKRQSVAFWCNPISGHATLYWYQQILGQGPKLLIQFQNNGVVDDSQLPKDRFSAERLKGVDSTLKIQPAKLEDSAVYLCASSLVPSSGTTGELFFGEGSRLTVL.